This T cell receptor beta chain originates from a study of identical twins. V dropped 4 bases and J dropped 5 bases, with 25 bases sitting between them. There are 17 residues in the CDR3. Per germline, CDR1 SGHRS and CDR2 YFSETQ. TCRdb ran MiXCR on the 5' RACE reads and lists one entry per CDR3 protein. The sample holds a few hundred thousand distinct CDR3 sequences, under 20% seen once. This TCR derives from a man in his fifties in good health. The sample taken for sequencing was naive T cells sorted from blood. This chain joins TRBV5-1 and TRBJ2-7; D is undetermined. CDR3 in amino acids: CASSQRPVDQASHEQYF. DNA of the CDR3: TGCGCCAGCAGCCAGAGACCCGTGGACCAAGCATCCCACGAGCAGTACTTC.